This T cell receptor beta chain was recorded in a study of T cells expressing NK-cell markers. Study summary: HCMV seropositivity marked seven of the eight sequenced donors; one was seronegative.

On this clonotype itself: Its antigen is currently unknown.

TCRdb re-called the 5' RACE reads, yielding one record per CDR3 amino acid sequence without DNA. This listing includes about 170,000 distinct CDR3 sequences. Whole-study findings and limits: Researchers report these clonotypes also headed the CD3+CD56-NKG2C+ fraction in several donors. Of CD8+ T cells, about 1.0-7.5% belonged to dominant NKG2C+ clonotypes in roughly 6 donors.

Sequenced sample: blood T cells: a sorted CD56 or NKG2C T cell subset, CD4+ or CD8+ T cells, or bulk PBMC T cells (not recorded which). The TCR sequence derives from a man aged 18 to 70 in good health.

The CDR3 is CASSRQGEGNQPQHF. The rearrangement links TRBV6-1 to TRBJ1-5; no DNA is available, so the TRBD1 call from TCRdb remains unchecked. CDR1 is MNHNS and CDR2 is SASEGT in the germline V gene. The CDR3 spans 15 residues.